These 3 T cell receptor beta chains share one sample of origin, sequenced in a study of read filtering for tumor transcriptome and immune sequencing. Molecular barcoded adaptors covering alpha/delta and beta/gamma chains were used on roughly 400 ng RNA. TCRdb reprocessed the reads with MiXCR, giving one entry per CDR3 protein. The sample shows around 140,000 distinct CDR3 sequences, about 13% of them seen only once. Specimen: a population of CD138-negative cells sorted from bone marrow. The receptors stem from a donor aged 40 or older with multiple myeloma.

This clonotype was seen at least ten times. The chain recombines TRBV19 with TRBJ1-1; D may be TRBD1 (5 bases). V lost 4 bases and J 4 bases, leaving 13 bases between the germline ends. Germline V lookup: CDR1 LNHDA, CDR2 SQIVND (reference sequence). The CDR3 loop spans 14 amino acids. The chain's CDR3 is CASSTDDRLTEAFF. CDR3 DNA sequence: TGTGCCAGTAGTACCGACGACAGACTCACTGAAGCTTTCTTT.

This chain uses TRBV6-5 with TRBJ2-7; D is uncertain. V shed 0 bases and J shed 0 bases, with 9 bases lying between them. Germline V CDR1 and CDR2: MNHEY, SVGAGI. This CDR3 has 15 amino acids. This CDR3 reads CASSYSGASSYEQYF. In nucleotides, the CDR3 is TGTGCCAGCAGTTACTCTGGCGCTAGCTCCTACGAGCAGTACTTC.

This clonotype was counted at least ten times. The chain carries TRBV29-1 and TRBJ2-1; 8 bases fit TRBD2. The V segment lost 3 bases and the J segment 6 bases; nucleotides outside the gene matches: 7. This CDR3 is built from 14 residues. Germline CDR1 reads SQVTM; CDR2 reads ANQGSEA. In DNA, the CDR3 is TGCAGCGTTGATGTGGGACTAGGTACCAATGAGCAGTTCTTC. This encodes CSVDVGLGTNEQFF.